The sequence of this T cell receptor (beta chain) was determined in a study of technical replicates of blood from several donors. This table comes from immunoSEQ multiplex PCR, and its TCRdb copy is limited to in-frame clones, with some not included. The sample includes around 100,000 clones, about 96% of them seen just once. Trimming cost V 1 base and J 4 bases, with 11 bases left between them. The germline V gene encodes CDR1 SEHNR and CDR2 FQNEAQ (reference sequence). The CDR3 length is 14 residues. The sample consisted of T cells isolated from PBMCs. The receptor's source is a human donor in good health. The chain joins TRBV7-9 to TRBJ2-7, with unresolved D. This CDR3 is CASSLGDSRYEQYF. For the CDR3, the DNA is TGTGCCAGCAGCTTAGGAGACTCTAGATACGAGCAGTACTTC.